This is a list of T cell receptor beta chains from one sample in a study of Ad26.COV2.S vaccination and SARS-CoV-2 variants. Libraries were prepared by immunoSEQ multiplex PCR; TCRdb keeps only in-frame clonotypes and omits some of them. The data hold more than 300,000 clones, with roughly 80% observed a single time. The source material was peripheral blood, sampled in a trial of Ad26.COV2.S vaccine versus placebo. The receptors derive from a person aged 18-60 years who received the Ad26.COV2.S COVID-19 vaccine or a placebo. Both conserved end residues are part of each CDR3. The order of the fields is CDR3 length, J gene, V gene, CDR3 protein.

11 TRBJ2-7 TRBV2 CASSATYEQYF
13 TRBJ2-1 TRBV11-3 CASSPSQANEQFF
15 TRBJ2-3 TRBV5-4 CASSATGGLTDTQYF
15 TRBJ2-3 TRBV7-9 CASSLERDGTDTQYF
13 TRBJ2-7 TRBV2 CASSHGATYEQYF
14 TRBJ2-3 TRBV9 CASSTSVLADTQYF
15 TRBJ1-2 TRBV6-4 CASRPGPDVGYGYTF
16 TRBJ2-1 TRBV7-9 CASSLAPSGEYNEQFF
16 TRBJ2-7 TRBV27 CASSLNPGVSSYEQYF
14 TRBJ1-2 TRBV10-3 CAISRQGAVDGYTF
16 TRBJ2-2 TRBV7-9 CASRSQGARFTGELFF
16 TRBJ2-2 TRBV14 CASSPSPGQRTGELFF
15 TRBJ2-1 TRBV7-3 CASSLGLGLYNEQFF
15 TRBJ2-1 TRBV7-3 CASSPLARGPSEQFF
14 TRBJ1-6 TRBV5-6 CASTGGIYNSPLHF
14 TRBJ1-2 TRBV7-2 CASSLSRVGEGYTF
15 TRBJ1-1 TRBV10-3 CAIRGGQQEATEAFF
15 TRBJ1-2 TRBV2 CASSGREGAFYGYTF
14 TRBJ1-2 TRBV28 CASTRGLEWDGYTF
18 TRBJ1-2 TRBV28 CASSPTQGVGLANYGYTF
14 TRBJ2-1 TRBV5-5 CASSSDRVYNEQFF
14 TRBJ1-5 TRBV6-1 CASSEERGNQPQHF
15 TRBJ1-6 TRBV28 CASSLFGTVNSPLHF
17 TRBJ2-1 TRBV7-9 CASSLLGTSGGANEQFF
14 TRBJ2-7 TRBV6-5 CASTPRDSSYEQYF
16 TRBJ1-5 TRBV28 CASSFWGLTSNQPQHF
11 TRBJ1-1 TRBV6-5 CASSPGTEAFF
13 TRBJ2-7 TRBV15 CATSRDSPYEQYF
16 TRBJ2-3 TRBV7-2 CASSLQAGGGTDTQYF
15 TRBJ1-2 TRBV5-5 CASSLPPTGVYGYTF
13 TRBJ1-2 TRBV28 CASSPDKFYGYTF
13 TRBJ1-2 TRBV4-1 CASSQDLSRGYTF
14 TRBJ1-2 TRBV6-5 CASSYSTGGVGYTF
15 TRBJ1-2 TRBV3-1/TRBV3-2 CASSSLSDRIRGYTF
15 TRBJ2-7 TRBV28 CASSLRTARGDEQYF
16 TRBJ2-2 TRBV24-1 CATSDLASGYTGELFF
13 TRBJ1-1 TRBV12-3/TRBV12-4 CASTQPDSSEAFF
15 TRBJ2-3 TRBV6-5 CASSTPVQGADTQYF
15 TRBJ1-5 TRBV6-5 CASGLTGDSNQPQHF
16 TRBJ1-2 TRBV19 CASSSRTGDYHYGYTF
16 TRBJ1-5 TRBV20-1 CSASGGAGGLNQPQHF
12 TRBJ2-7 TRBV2 CASSSTPYEQYF
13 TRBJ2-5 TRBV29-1 CSVVVGPQETQYF
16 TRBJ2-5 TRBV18 CASSPRTSGAQETQYF
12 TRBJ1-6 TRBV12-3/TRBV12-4 CASSSGVLPLHF